The 17 T cell receptor beta chains below were found in one sample sequenced in a study of T cells expressing NK-cell markers. TCRdb reprocessed the 5' RACE reads; each CDR3 protein has one entry and no DNA is given. Across a few hundred thousand distinct CDR3 sequences, the top ten clones capture about 5.2% of the sample. The material sequenced was blood T cells: a sorted CD56 or NKG2C T cell subset, CD4+ or CD8+ T cells, or bulk PBMC T cells (not recorded which). These receptors all come from a man aged 18-70 years in good health.

The chain's CDR3 is CASSPGSTGGTDTQYF. The chain has TRBV18 and TRBJ2-3. The CDR3 spans 16 residues. Germline assignment: CDR1 KGHSH and CDR2 LQKENI.

This chain uses TRBV11-2 with TRBJ1-1. The germline V gene has CDR1 SGHAT and CDR2 FQNNGV. The CDR3 extends over 14 amino acids. The CDR3 is CASSPNPVNTEAFF.

The chain uses TRBV15 and TRBJ2-1. This CDR3 spans 15 amino acids. The germline V gene has CDR1 LNHNV and CDR2 YYDKDF (reference sequence). The CDR3 loop is CATSRETSAYNEQFF.

The chain couples TRBV7-8 to TRBJ2-7; TCRdb selects TRBD1, and the lack of DNA leaves this call unchecked. The CDR3 runs 19 residues. CDR1 is SGHVS and CDR2 is FQNEAQ in the germline V gene. CDR3 region: CASSLVGGFGTLSNYEQYF.

The rearrangement uses TRBV6-1 and TRBJ1-5. The CDR3 extends over 14 amino acids. Germline V lookup: CDR1 MNHNS, CDR2 SASEGT. CDR3 region: CASSTRRGNQPQHF.

CDR3 region: CASSFRGGYEQYF. J is TRBJ2-7 and V is TRBV11-3; the TCRdb D gene call, TRBD1, has no DNA to confirm it. This CDR3 comprises 13 residues. Germline V lookup: CDR1 SGHNT, CDR2 YENEEA.

The rearrangement uses TRBV7-9 and TRBJ1-5. The CDR3 length is 15 residues. CDR1 and CDR2 from the germline V gene are SEHNR and FQNEAQ (reference sequence). This chain's CDR3 is CASSLEGQGNQPQHF.

The V call is TRBV6-1, the J call TRBJ1-2; TCRdb picks TRBD1, but there is no DNA to check that call. The CDR3 consists of 15 residues. Germline assignment: CDR1 MNHNS and CDR2 SASEGT. CDR3 protein: CASRFGLTGDYGYTF.

The CDR3 region is CASSRALAGGRTDTQYF. The genes are TRBV4-1 and TRBJ2-3; lacking DNA, the TRBD2 call made by TCRdb goes unchecked. The CDR3 totals 17 residues. Germline V gene sequence: CDR1 MGHRA, CDR2 YSYEKL.

The CDR3 loop is CSVGKTSSYEQYF. The V gene is TRBV29-1, the J gene TRBJ2-7. Per the germline V gene, CDR1 is SQVTM and CDR2 is ANQGSEA. The CDR3 is made up of 13 amino acids.

CDR3 region: CASGDREKLFF. The V gene is TRBV25-1, the J gene TRBJ1-4; the TRBD1 assignment by TCRdb is unverifiable without DNA. Germline loops: CDR1 MGHDK, CDR2 SYGVNS. This CDR3 comprises 11 residues.

This chain joins TRBV9 and TRBJ2-7; TCRdb's D gene call, TRBD1, goes unchecked for lack of DNA. The germline CDR1 and CDR2 sequences are SGDLS and YYNGEE. The CDR3 loop spans 15 amino acids. The CDR3 spells CASSPRTGGFYEQYF.

The rearrangement uses TRBV18 and TRBJ1-1; TCRdb designates TRBD1, a call that cannot be tested without DNA. This CDR3 is built from 16 residues. CDR1 KGHSH and CDR2 LQKENI come from the germline V gene. The CDR3 sequence is CASSPNRDSLNTEAFF. Using reference TRBV18 and TRBJ1-1 for the parts outside the CDR3, the full variable domain is NAGVMQNPRHLVRRRGQEARLRCSPMKGHSHVYWYRQLPEEGLKFMVYLQKENIIDESGMPKERFSAEFPKEGPSILRIQQVVRGDSAAYFCASSPNRDSLNTEAFFGQGTRLTVV.

V gene TRBV20-1 combines with J gene TRBJ2-2; TCRdb designates TRBD1, a call that cannot be tested without DNA. This CDR3 spans 16 amino acids. Per germline, CDR1 DFQATT and CDR2 SNEGSKA (reference sequence). CDR3 amino acids: CSAPRGGQASTGELFF.

The J gene is TRBJ2-7, the V gene TRBV12-3 or TRBV12-4. The CDR3 contains 14 residues. The CDR3 here is CASSLVTTSYEQYF.

This chain uses TRBV5-1 with TRBJ2-7; absent DNA, TCRdb's TRBD1 call cannot be checked. The CDR3 sequence is 16 residues long. Germline V gene data show CDR1 as SGHRS and CDR2 as YFSETQ. This chain's CDR3 is CASSLGSGTGGEGQYF.

The chain uses TRBV7-2 and TRBJ2-3; TCRdb calls TRBD2, which cannot be checked without DNA. The CDR3 loop spans 16 amino acids. CDR1 and CDR2 from the germline V gene are SGHTA and FQGNSA. CDR3 sequence: CASSMRGGHQRDTQYF.